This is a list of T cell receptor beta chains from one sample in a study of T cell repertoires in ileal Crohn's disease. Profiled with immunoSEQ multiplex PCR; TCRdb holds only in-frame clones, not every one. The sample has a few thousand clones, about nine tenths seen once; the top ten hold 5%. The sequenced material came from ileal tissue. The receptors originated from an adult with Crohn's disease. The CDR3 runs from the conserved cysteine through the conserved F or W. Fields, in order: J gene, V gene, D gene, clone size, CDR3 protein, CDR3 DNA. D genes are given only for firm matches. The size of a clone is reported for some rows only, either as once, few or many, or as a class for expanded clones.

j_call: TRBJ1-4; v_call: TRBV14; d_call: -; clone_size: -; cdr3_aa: CASSPRHGQNEKLFF; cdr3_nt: TGTGCCAGCAGCCCCCGACACGGTCAGAATGAAAAACTGTTTTTT
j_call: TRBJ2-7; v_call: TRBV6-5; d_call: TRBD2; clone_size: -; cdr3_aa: CASSRLAGTYEQYF; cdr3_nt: TGTGCCAGCAGCCGACTAGCGGGGACCTACGAGCAGTACTTC
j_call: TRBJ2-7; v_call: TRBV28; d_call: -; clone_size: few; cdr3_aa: CASRPGGLMTYEQYF; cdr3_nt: TGTGCCAGCAGACCCGGGGGACTTATGACCTACGAGCAGTACTTC
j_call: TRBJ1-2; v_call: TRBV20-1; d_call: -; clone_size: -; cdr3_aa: CSATEDYGYTF; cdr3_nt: TGCAGTGCTACGGAGGACTATGGCTACACCTTC
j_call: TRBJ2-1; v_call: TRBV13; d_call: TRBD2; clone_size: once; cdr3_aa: CASSLGGLAGDNEQFF; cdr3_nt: TGTGCCAGCAGCTTAGGCGGACTAGCCGGCGACAATGAGCAGTTCTTC
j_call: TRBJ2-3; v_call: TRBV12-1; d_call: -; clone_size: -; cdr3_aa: CASSPRTSGGITDTQYF; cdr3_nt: TGTGCCAGCAGCCCGAGGACTAGCGGGGGCATCACAGATACGCAGTATTTT
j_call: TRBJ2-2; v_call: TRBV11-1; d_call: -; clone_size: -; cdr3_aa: CASSLDPLNTGELFF; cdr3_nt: TGTGCCAGCAGCTTAGACCCTCTTAACACCGGGGAGCTGTTTTTT
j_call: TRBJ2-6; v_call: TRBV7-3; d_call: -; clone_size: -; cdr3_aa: CASSLLAPSSGANVLTF; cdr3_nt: TGTGCCAGCAGCTTACTGGCGCCCAGCTCTGGGGCCAACGTCCTGACTTTC
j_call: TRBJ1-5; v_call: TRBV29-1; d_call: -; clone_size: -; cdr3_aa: CSVGAGVDSNQPQHF; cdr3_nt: TGCAGCGTTGGGGCAGGGGTAGATAGCAATCAGCCCCAGCATTTT
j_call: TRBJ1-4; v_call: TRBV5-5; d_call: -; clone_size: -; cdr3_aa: CASSFLATNEKLFF; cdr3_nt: TGTGCCAGCAGCTTTTTGGCAACTAATGAAAAACTGTTTTTT
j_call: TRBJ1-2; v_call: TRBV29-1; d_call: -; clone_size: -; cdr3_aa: CSVLLQGAYGYTF; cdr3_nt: TGCAGCGTACTCCTCCAGGGTGCCTATGGCTACACCTTC
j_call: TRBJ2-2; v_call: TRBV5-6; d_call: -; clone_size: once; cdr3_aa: CASSGGTNRNTGELFF; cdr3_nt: TGTGCCAGCAGCGGTGGGACCAACAGGAACACCGGGGAGCTGTTTTTT
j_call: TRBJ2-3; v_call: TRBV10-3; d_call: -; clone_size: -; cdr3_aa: CAIRGGDTDTQYF; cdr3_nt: TGTGCCATCAGAGGGGGGGACACAGATACGCAGTATTTT
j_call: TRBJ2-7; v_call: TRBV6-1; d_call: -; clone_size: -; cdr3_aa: CATVGGLYEQYF; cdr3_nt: TGTGCCACCGTGGGCGGACTCTACGAGCAGTACTTC
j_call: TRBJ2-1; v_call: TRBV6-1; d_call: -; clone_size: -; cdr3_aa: CASSQGLRGSSYNEQFF; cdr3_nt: TGTGCCAGCAGTCAAGGGCTACGGGGGAGCTCCTACAATGAGCAGTTCTTC
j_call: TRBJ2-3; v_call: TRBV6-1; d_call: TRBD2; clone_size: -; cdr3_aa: CASSGLAGGPDTQYF; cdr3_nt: TGTGCCAGCAGTGGACTAGCGGGAGGGCCAGATACGCAGTATTTT
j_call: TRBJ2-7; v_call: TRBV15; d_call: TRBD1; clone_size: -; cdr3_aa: CATSRTGARLTYEQYF; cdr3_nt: TGTGCCACCAGCAGGACAGGGGCGCGTCTTACCTACGAGCAGTACTTC
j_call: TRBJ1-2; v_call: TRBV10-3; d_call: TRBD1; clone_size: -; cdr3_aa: CAISESDRAGGYTF; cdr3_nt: TGTGCCATCAGTGAGTCGGACAGGGCGGGGGGCTACACCTTC
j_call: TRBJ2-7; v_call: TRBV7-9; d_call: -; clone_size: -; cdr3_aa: CASSPGEADEQYF; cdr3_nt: TGTGCCAGCAGCCCAGGGGAGGCGGACGAGCAGTACTTC
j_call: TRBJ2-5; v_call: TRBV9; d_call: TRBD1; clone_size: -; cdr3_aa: CATHRAHRGQETQYF; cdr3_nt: TGTGCCACCCACCGGGCCCACAGGGGACAAGAGACCCAGTACTTC
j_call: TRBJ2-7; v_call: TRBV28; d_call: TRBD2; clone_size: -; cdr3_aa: CASRGEAGTSYEQYF; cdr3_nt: TGTGCCAGCAGAGGTGAAGCGGGGACTTCCTACGAGCAGTACTTC
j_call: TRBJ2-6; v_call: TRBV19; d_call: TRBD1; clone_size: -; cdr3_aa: CAAKGQGATGANVLTF; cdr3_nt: TGTGCCGCAAAGGGACAGGGGGCTACTGGGGCCAACGTCCTGACTTTC
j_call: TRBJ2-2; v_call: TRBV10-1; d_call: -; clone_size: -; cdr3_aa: CASSVVREVGELFF; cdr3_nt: TGCGCCAGCAGTGTGGTCCGGGAAGTCGGGGAGCTGTTTTTT
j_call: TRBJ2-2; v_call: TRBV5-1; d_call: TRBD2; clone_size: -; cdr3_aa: CASSLELAGGSVLFF; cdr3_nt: TGCGCCAGCAGCTTGGAGCTAGCGGGAGGGTCGGTGCTGTTTTTT
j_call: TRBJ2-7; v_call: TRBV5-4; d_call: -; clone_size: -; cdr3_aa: CASSLDPEGYEQYF; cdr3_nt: TGTGCCAGCAGCTTGGATCCAGAGGGATACGAGCAGTACTTC
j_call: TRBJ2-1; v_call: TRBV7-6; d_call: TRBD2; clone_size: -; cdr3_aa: CASSKGLADNEQFF; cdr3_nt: TGTGCCAGCAGCAAAGGACTAGCGGACAATGAGCAGTTCTTC
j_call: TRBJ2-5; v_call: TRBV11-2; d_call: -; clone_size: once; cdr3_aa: CASSLDLGTQYF; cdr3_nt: TGTGCCAGCAGCTTAGATCTGGGGACCCAGTACTTC
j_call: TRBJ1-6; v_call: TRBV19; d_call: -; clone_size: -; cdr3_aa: CASRQRYNSPLHF; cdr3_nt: TGTGCCAGTAGACAACGCTATAATTCACCCCTCCACTTT
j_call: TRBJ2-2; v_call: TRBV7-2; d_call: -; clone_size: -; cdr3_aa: CASSLSPNTGELFF; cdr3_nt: TGTGCCAGCAGCTTGAGCCCAAACACCGGGGAGCTGTTTTTT
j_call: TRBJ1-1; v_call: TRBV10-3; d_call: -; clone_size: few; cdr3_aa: CAISDYRATEAFF; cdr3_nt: TGTGCCATCAGTGATTACAGGGCCACTGAAGCTTTCTTT
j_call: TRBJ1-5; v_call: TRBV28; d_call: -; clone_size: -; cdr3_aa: CASSQGHGSFNQPQHF; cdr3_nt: TGTGCCAGCAGTCAAGGACACGGGAGTTTTAATCAGCCCCAGCATTTT
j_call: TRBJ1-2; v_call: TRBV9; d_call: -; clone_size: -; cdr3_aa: CASSVAAADGYTF; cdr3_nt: TGTGCCAGCAGCGTAGCGGCAGCCGATGGCTACACCTTC
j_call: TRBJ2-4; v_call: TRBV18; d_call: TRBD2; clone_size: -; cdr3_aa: CASSTGLAGVENIQYF; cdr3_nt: TGTGCCAGCTCAACGGGACTAGCGGGAGTTGAAAACATTCAGTACTTC
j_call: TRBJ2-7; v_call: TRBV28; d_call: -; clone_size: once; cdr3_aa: CASSSFYEQYF; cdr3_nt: TGTGCCAGCAGTTCCTTCTACGAGCAGTACTTC
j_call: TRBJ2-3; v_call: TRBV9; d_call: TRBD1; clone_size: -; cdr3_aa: CASSAGDSLGTDTQYF; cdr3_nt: TGTGCCAGCAGCGCCGGGGACAGCTTGGGGACAGATACGCAGTATTTT
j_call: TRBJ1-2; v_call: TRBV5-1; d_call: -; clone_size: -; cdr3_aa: CASSPRGTPSRGYTF; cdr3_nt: TGCGCCAGCAGCCCGCGGGGGACACCCTCGAGGGGCTACACCTTC
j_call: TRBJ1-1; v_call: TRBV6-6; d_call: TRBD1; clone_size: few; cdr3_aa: CASSYTTGDTEAFF; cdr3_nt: TGTGCCAGCAGTTACACGACAGGGGATACTGAAGCTTTCTTT
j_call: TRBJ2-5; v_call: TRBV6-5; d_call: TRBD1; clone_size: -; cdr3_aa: CASSYGTGLQETQYF; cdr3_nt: TGTGCCAGCAGTTACGGGACAGGCCTACAAGAGACCCAGTACTTC
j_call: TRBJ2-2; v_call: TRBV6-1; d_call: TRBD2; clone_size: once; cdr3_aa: CASSPRTSGAGELFF; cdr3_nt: TGTGCCAGCAGTCCTAGGACTAGCGGTGCCGGGGAGCTGTTTTTT
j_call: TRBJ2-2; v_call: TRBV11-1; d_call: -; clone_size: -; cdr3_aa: CASSPGGRGVFGELFF; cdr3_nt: TGTGCCAGCAGCCCCGGGGGGCGCGGGGTTTTCGGGGAGCTGTTTTTT
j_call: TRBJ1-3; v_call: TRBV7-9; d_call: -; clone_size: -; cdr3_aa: CASSLVDSGNTIYF; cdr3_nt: TGTGCCAGCAGCTTAGTGGACTCTGGAAACACCATATATTTT
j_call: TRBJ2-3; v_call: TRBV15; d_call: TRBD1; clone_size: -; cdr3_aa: CATSSREGTGNTDTQYF; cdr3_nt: TGTGCCACCAGCTCCCGTGAGGGGACAGGGAACACAGATACGCAGTATTTT
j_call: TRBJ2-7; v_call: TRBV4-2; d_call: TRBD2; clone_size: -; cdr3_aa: CASSQGLAGVGEQYF; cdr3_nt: TGTGCCAGCAGCCAAGGACTAGCGGGAGTAGGTGAGCAGTACTTC
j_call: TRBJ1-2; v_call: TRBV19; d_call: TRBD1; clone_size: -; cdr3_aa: CASSRDRVYGYTF; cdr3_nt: TGTGCCAGTAGCCGGGACAGGGTCTATGGCTACACCTTC
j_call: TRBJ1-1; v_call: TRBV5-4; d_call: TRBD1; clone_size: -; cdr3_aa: CASSGTGGQGAKAFF; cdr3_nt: TGTGCCAGCAGCGGGACTGGGGGACAGGGGGCGAAAGCTTTCTTT
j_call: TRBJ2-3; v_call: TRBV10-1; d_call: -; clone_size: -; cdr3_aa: CASSESRGSTDTQYF; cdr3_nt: TGCGCCAGCAGTGAGTCCCGGGGCAGCACAGATACGCAGTATTTT
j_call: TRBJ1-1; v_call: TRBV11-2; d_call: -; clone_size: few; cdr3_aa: CASSARRGVNTEAFF; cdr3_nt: TGTGCCAGCAGCGCTAGGCGGGGGGTGAACACTGAAGCTTTCTTT
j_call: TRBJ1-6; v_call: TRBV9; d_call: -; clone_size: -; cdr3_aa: CASSDREYNSPLHF; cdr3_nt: TGTGCCAGCAGCGACAGAGAGTATAATTCACCCCTCCACTTT
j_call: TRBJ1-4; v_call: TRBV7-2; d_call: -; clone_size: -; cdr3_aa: CASSLVRAVGEKLFF; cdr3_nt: TGTGCCAGCAGCTTAGTCCGGGCAGTCGGTGAAAAACTGTTTTTT
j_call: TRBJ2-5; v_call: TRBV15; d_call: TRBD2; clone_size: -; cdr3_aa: CATSLGRGTETQYF; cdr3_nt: TGTGCCACCAGCCTCGGGCGGGGGACGGAGACCCAGTACTTC
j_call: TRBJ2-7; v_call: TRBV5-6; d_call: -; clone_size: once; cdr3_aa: CASSLDRAEQYF; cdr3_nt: TGTGCCAGCAGCTTGGACAGAGCCGAGCAGTACTTC
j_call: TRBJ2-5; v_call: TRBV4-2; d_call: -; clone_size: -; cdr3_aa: CASSPTGGQETQYF; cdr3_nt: TGTGCCAGCAGCCCGACAGGAGGACAAGAGACCCAGTACTTC
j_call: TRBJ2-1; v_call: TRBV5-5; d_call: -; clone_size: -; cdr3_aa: CASSLEAASSSYNEQFF; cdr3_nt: TGTGCCAGCAGCTTGGAAGCGGCGTCGAGCTCCTACAATGAGCAGTTCTTC
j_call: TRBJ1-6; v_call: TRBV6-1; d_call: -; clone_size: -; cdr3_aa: CASEPGRHNSPLHF; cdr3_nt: TGTGCCAGCGAACCGGGACGGCATAATTCACCCCTCCACTTT
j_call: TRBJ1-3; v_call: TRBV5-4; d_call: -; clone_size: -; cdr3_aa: CASSFTSGNTIYF; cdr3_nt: TGTGCCAGCAGCTTCACCTCTGGAAACACCATATATTTT
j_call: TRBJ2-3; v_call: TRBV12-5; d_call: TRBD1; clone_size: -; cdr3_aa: CASGRTGTGAVTQYF; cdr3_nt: TGTGCTAGTGGACGAACTGGGACAGGGGCGGTTACGCAGTATTTT
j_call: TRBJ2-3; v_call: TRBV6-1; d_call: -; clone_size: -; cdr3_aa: CASSEAGGALDTQYF; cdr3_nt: TGTGCCAGCAGTGAAGCGGGCGGGGCCCTAGATACGCAGTATTTT
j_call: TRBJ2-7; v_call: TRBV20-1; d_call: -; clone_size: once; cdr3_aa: CSARDGYEQYF; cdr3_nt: TGCAGTGCTAGAGACGGGTACGAGCAGTACTTC
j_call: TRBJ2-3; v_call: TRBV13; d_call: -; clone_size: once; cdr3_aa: CASSLGRGSSHSTHTDTQYF; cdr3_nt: TGTGCCAGCAGCTTAGGCCGAGGGAGTTCGCATTCCACACACACAGATACGCAGTATTTT
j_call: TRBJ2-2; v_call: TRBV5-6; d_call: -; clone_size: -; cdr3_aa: CASSRYYTGELFF; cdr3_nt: TGTGCCAGCAGCCGCTATTACACCGGGGAGCTGTTTTTT